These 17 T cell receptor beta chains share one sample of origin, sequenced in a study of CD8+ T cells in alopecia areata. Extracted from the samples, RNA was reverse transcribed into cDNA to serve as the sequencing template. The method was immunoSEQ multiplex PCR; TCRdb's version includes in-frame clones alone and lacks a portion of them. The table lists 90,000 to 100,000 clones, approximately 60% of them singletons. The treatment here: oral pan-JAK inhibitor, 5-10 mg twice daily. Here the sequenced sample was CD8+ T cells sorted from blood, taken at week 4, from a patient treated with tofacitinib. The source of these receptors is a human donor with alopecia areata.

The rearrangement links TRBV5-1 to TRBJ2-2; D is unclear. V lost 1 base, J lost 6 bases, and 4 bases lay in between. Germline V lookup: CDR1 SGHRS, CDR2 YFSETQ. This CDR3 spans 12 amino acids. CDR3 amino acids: CASSLISGELFF. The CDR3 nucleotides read TGCGCCAGCAGCTTGATCTCCGGGGAGCTGTTTTTT.

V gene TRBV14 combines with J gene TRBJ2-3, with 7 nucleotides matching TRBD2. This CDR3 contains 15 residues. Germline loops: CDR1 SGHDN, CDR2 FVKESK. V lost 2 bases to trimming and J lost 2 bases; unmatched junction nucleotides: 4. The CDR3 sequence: CASSQLTSLTDTQYF. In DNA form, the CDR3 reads TGTGCCAGCAGCCAACTGACTAGCCTCACAGATACGCAGTATTTT.

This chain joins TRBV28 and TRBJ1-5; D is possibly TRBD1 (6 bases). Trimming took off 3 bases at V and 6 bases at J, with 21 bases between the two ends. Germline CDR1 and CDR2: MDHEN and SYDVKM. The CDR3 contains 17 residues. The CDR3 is CASSFPRGQGWSQPQHF. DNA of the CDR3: TGTGCCAGCAGTTTCCCCCGGGGGCAGGGATGGAGTCAGCCCCAGCATTTT.

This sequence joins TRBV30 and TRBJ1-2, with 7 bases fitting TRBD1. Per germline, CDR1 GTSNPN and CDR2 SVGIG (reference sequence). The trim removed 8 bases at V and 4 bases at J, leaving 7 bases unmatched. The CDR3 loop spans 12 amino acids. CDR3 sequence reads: CAGSTGPYGYTF. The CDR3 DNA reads TGTGCCGGCTCGACAGGGCCCTATGGCTACACCTTC.

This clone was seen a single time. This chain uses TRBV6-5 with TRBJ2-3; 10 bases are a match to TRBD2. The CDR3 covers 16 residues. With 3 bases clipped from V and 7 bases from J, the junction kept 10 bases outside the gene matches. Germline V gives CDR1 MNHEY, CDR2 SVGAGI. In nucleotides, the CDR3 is TGTGCCAGCAGTTATCAGCGGGAGGGCCTCTACAATACGCAGTATTTT. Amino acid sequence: CASSYQREGLYNTQYF.

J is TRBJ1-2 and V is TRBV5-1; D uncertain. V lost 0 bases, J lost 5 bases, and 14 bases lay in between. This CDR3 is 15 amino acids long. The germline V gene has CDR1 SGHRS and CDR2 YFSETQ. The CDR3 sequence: CASSLGAEVIYGYTF. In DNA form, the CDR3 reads TGCGCCAGCAGCTTGGGAGCCGAGGTGATTTATGGCTACACCTTC.

The CDR3 loop reads CATSRGGFSEQFF. DNA for the CDR3: TGTGCCACCAGCAGAGGGGGGTTTAGCGAGCAGTTCTTC. This sequence joins TRBV15 and TRBJ2-1, with D perhaps matching TRBD1 or TRBD2 (5 bases each). Between the trimmed V and J ends, which lost 1 base and 10 bases, there was a span of 11 bases. The CDR3 covers 13 residues. Germline CDR1 and CDR2: LNHNV and YYDKDF (reference sequence).

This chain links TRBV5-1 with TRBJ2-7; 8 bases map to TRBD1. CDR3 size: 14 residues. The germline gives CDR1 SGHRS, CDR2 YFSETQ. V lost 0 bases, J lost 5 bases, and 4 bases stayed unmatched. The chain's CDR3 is CASSLGQGSHEQYF. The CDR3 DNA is TGCGCCAGCAGCTTGGGACAGGGGTCCCACGAGCAGTACTTC.

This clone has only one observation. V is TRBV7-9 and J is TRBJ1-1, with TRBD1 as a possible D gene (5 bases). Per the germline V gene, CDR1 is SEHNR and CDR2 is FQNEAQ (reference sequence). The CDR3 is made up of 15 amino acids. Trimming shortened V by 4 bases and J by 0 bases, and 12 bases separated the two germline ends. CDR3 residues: CASSSWDPMNTEAFF. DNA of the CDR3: TGTGCCAGCAGCTCCTGGGACCCCATGAACACTGAAGCTTTCTTT.

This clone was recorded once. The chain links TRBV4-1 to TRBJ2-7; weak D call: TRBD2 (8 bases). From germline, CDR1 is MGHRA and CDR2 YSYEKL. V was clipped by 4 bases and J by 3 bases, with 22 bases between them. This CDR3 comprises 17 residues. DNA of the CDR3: TGCGCCAGCAGCCTCAGGGGGGCGGGAGGAACCTTCTACGAGCAGTACTTC. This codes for CASSLRGAGGTFYEQYF.

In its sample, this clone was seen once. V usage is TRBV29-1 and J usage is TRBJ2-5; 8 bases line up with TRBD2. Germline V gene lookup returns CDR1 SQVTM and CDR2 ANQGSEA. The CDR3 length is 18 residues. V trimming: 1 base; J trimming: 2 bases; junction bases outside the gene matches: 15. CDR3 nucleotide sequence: TGCAGCGTTGAAGGGCTGCCCGCGCTGGTAGCGGGGCAAGAGACCCAGTACTTC. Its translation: CSVEGLPALVAGQETQYF.

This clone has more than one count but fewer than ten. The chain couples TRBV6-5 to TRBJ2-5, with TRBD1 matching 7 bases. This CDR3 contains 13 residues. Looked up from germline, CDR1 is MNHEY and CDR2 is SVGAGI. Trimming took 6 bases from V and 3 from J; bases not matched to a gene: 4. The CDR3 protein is CASSRQGEETQYF. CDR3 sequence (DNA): TGTGCCAGCAGCCGACAGGGCGAAGAGACCCAGTACTTC.

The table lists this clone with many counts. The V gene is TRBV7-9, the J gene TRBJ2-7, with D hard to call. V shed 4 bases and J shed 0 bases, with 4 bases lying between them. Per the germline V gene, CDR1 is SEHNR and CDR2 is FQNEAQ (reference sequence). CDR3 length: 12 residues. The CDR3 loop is CASSSTSYEQYF. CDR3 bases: TGTGCCAGCAGCTCTACCTCCTACGAGCAGTACTTC.

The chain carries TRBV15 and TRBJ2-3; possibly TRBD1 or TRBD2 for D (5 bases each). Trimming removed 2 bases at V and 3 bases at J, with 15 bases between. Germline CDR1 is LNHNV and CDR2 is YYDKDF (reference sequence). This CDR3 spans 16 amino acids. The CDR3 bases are TGTGCCACCAGCAGAACCCGGGACCGAAGTACAGATACGCAGTATTTT. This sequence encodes CATSRTRDRSTDTQYF.

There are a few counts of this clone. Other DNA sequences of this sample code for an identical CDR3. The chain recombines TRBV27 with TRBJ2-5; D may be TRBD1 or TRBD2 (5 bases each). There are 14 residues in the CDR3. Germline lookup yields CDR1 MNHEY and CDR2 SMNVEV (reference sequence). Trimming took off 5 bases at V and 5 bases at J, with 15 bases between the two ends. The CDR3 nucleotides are TGTGCCAGCAGTCCAGGGACCCGCGGGGAGACCCAGTACTTC. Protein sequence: CASSPGTRGETQYF.

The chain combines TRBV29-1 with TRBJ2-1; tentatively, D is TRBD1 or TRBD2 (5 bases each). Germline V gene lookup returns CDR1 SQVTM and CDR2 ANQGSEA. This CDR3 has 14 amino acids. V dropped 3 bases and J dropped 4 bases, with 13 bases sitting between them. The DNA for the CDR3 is TGCAGCGTTGAGGGGACGGATAAGTACAATGAGCAGTTCTTC. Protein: CSVEGTDKYNEQFF.

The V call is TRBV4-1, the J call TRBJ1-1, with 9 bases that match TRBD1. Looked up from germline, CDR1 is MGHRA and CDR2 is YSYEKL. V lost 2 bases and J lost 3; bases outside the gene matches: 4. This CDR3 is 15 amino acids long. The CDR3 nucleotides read TGCGCCAGCAGCCAAATTACAGGGGGCTACACTGAAGCTTTCTTT. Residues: CASSQITGGYTEAFF.